This T cell receptor beta chain was observed in a study of blood T cell repertoires in COVID-19. The trim removed 3 bases at V and 7 bases at J, leaving 12 bases unmatched. Germline V gene sequence: CDR1 SEHNR, CDR2 FQNEAQ (reference sequence). This CDR3 region has 16 residues. The assay was immunoSEQ multiplex PCR, and TCRdb's table has in-frame clones only and misses some. The table lists a few hundred thousand clones, approximately 86% of them singletons. The chain links TRBV7-9 to TRBJ2-7, with 10 bases fitting TRBD1. Sequenced: peripheral blood. The receptor comes from a woman aged 25-40 years who had recovered from COVID-19. The CDR3 reads CASSFDSGQGKREQYF. CDR3 nucleotides: TGTGCCAGCAGCTTTGACTCGGGACAGGGGAAAAGGGAGCAGTACTTC.